Below are 5 T cell receptor beta chains sequenced from a single sample in a study of regulatory T cells in long-lasting Graves disease. CDR3-region Arm-PCR and iRepertoire HTBI primers produced the TCR beta libraries. A single record per CDR3 protein comes from TCRdb applying MiXCR to the multiplex PCR reads. The table includes about 470,000 distinct CDR3 sequences, around 14% detected once. Time point of the sample: newly diagnosed GD, antithyroid drugs for less than 3 months. Preparation of the TCR library used RNA extracted from PBMCs. In addition, the sample was reused for a study of T cells in Graves' hyperthyroidism and ophthalmopathy.

The sequencing here drew on peripheral blood mononuclear cells (PBMCs), taken at new diagnosis, from a patient treated with antithyroid drugs. These receptors all come from a woman aged 25-40 years with Graves disease.

This clonotype was detected ten times or more. The chain links TRBV18 to TRBJ1-1, with D perhaps matching TRBD1 (6 bases). V dropped 0 bases and J dropped 6 bases, with 14 bases sitting between them. Germline-derived CDR1 and CDR2 are KGHSH and LQKENI. The CDR3 extends over 15 amino acids. CDR3 DNA: TGTGCCAGCTCACCACCGGTAGGGGGAGTAGCTGAAGCTTTCTTT. This encodes CASSPPVGGVAEAFF.

Comment on this clonotype: This likely traces to a read error, being one base from a far larger clone. The V gene is TRBV20-1, the J gene TRBJ2-1; 7 bases are a match to TRBD1. V lost 5 bases to trimming and J lost 10 bases; unmatched junction nucleotides: 11. Germline V gene data show CDR1 as DFQATT and CDR2 as SNEGSKA (reference sequence). The CDR3 length is 13 residues. CDR3 sequence (DNA): TGCAGTGCTCGGACAGGCGCATCCTACGAGCAGTTCTTC. This translates into CSARTGASYEQFF.

This clonotype was seen only a few times. The rearrangement joins TRBV6-2 or TRBV6-3 to TRBJ2-3; no clear D. The germline V and J ends were trimmed by 7 bases and 7 bases, with 12 bases remaining between them. The CDR3 runs to 12 residues. Germline CDR1 and CDR2: MNHEY and SVGEGT. CDR3 in DNA: TGTGCCAGCACCCCTAACATGAATACGCAGTATTTT. Translation gives CASTPNMNTQYF.

The genes are TRBV24-1 and TRBJ2-5; either TRBD1 or TRBD2 may supply D (6 bases each). CDR1 is KGHDR and CDR2 is SFDVKD in the germline V gene. The CDR3 has 17 residues. V was trimmed by 1 base and J by 9 bases, leaving 23 bases between them. The CDR3 DNA is TGTGCCACCAGTGATTTTATTGGGTGGGGGACAAGGAGGGCCCAGTACTTC. It encodes CATSDFIGWGTRRAQYF.

In its sample, this clonotype was seen many times. This sequence joins TRBV3-1 and TRBJ2-7; D is ambiguous. Germline CDR1 and CDR2: LGHDT and YNNKEL (reference sequence). This CDR3 comprises 15 residues. V lost 4 bases to trimming and J lost 0 bases, with 13 bases between them. CDR3 nucleotides: TGTGCCAGCAGCCCTACTGTCAGGAGCTCCTACGAGCAGTACTTC. It specifies CASSPTVRSSYEQYF.